The source of this T cell receptor beta chain is a study of T cell responses to AZD1222 COVID-19 vaccine. Overall study context: The study pooled second doses at about 4 or about 12 weeks.

Some clones are missing from TCRdb's copy, which holds only in-frame ones; the method was immunoSEQ multiplex PCR. The table lists some 140,000 clones, about 90% of them singletons. Whole-study results and caveats: Clonal diversity may have been underestimated, and the donors were mostly white British, with more females than males. Increased Spike-specific TCR breadth and depth were observed after two AZD1222 doses. Repertoire sampling was restricted to post-peak T cell response timepoints.

This CDR3 has 15 residues. Germline V gives CDR1 SQVTM, CDR2 ANQGSEA. V shed 1 base and J 5 bases; nucleotides not matched to a gene: 5. For this clone: Its antigen is unknown.

V gene TRBV29-1 combines with J gene TRBJ2-2; 9 nucleotides agree with TRBD2. The sequence derives from an adult in good health. The sample was peripheral blood, taken on day 0 of AZD1222 vaccination. CDR3 in amino acids: CSVEGLSGSTGELFF. The CDR3 DNA reads TGCAGCGTTGAAGGGCTTAGCGGGAGTACCGGGGAGCTGTTTTTT.